This T cell receptor (beta chain) was found in a study of shared clonotypes between healthy human individuals. In the case of this clone: No antigen is known for it.

Study results and caveats: Measured sharing among donors was expected to vary with sequencing depth.

Measured with immunoSEQ multiplex PCR; TCRdb has only the in-frame clones, and not every one. The sample carries hundreds of thousands of clones, about three quarters recorded once. V gave up 5 bases and J gave up 4 bases; unmatched junction bases: 10. Germline lookup yields CDR1 SGHTA and CDR2 FQGNSA. This CDR3 region has 15 residues. The chain is built from TRBV7-2 and TRBJ1-1; TRBD1 matches at 7 bases. The TCR comes from a woman aged 40 to 50 in good health. Some clones in this sample may be carry-over from other donors' samples. Sequencing was performed on PBMCs. Here the CDR3 DNA reads TGTGCCAGCAGCCAAACAGGGGCCCAGGGCACTGAAGCTTTCTTT. This encodes CASSQTGAQGTEAFF.